Each of the 18 T cell receptor beta chains below was sequenced from the same sample in a study of blood T cells in healthy people across ages (dated by TCRdb to between 2014 and 2017). Library generation was performed with 5' RACE. Data came from an Illumina HiSeq 2500. The second PCR ran for about 6 to 12 cycles and used a J-beta primer mix along with a sample-barcoded 5' primer. TCRdb took the public reads, trimmed them with fastp at Q25, ran MiXCR for clone calling and kept in-frame beta chains. Identical CDR3 proteins give one entry, which carries the most common genes and DNA. In this sample the table shows 2 million or so distinct CDR3 sequences, about 49% of which occur a single time. The top ten constitute over 2% of the sample. Sequencing used blood. Receptor source: a woman in her 40s in good health.

J is TRBJ1-2 and V is TRBV6-6; the match to TRBD1 covers 10 bases. Per the germline V gene, CDR1 is MNHNY and CDR2 is SVGAGI (reference sequence). With 10 bases clipped from V and 5 bases from J, the junction kept 13 bases outside the gene matches. The CDR3 is 15 residues long. The CDR3 bases are TGTGCCACCAAGTTCGGGACAGGGGAACAGTATGGCTACACCTTC. Translation gives CATKFGTGEQYGYTF.

This clonotype was observed at least ten times. CDR3 in amino acids: CASSLVGGPDTQYF. For the CDR3, the DNA is TGTGCCAGCAGCTTAGTCGGAGGCCCAGATACGCAGTATTTT. The chain links TRBV7-2 to TRBJ2-3, with a possible D match to TRBD2 (5 bases). V lost 1 base and J lost 4, with 9 bases in between. The germline V gene encodes CDR1 SGHTA and CDR2 FQGNSA. There are 14 residues in the CDR3.

The V and J genes are TRBV24-1 and TRBJ2-5; TRBD1 aligns across 8 bases. CDR3 size: 15 residues. V shed 5 bases, J shed 5 bases, and the junction held 9 bases outside the gene matches. Germline V lookup: CDR1 KGHDR, CDR2 SFDVKD. CDR3 amino acids: CATSGPDRARETQYF. CDR3 bases: TGTGCCACCAGTGGCCCGGACAGGGCTAGGGAGACCCAGTACTTC.

The J gene is TRBJ1-5, the V gene TRBV6-6; perhaps TRBD1 as D (6 bases). Germline-derived CDR1 and CDR2 are MNHNY and SVGAGI (reference sequence). Trimming removed 6 bases from V and 0 bases from J, with 9 bases in between. This CDR3 comprises 14 residues. The CDR3 DNA is TGTGCCAGCAGGGGGACAAATAGCAATCAGCCCCAGCATTTT. It encodes CASRGTNSNQPQHF.

V is TRBV12-3 or TRBV12-4 and J is TRBJ1-5; 7 nucleotides match TRBD1. The CDR3 is made up of 13 amino acids. Unmatched junction bases numbered 9, after V lost 5 bases and J lost 11 bases. This chain's CDR3 is CASSLGQPSAQHF. The CDR3 DNA follows: TGTGCCAGCAGTCTGGGACAGCCCTCAGCCCAGCATTTT.

This clonotype was seen a handful of times. V gene TRBV12-5 combines with J gene TRBJ2-4; the match to TRBD1 covers 8 bases. With the DNA end fitting TRBJ2-7 better, the J assignment may be wrong. Per the germline V gene, CDR1 is LGHNT and CDR2 is FRNRAP. The CDR3 is 16 residues long. The CDR3 DNA reads TGTGCTAGTGGGGCAATCCGGGACAGGTTTTACTACGAGCAGTACTTC. Protein: CASGAIRDRFYYEQYF.

The genes are TRBV9 and TRBJ2-1; 12 bases agree with TRBD1. Germline values: CDR1 SGDLS, CDR2 YYNGEE. V trimming: 3 bases; J trimming: 8 bases; junction bases outside the gene matches: 6. The CDR3 has 15 residues. This chain's CDR3 is CASSARDRGRDEQFF. In DNA form, the CDR3 reads TGTGCCAGCAGCGCCCGGGACAGGGGGCGAGATGAGCAGTTCTTC.

The rearrangement links TRBV10-3 to TRBJ1-6; 7 bases align to TRBD1. There are 16 residues in the CDR3. Trimming at V came to 3 bases and at J to 4 bases, leaving 6 bases not matched to a gene. CDR1 and CDR2 (germline): ENHRY, SYGVKD. DNA for the CDR3: TGTGCCATCAGTGAAACACCGGGACAGTATAATTCACCCCTCCACTTT. It encodes CAISETPGQYNSPLHF.

This clonotype was detected a few times. The genes are TRBV6-1 and TRBJ1-1; a possible D gene is TRBD1 (6 bases). Between the trimmed V and J ends, which lost 6 bases and 0 bases, there was a span of 14 bases. The germline gives CDR1 MNHNS, CDR2 SASEGT. The CDR3 length is 15 residues. CDR3 in amino acids: CASRPGAHMNTEAFF. CDR3 nucleotides: TGTGCCAGCAGGCCAGGGGCCCACATGAACACTGAAGCTTTCTTT.

This chain uses TRBV11-2 with TRBJ2-7, with TRBD2 identical over 14 bases. TRBJ2-5 matches the DNA end more closely, so the J call is doubtful. From germline, CDR1 is SGHAT and CDR2 FQNNGV. The CDR3 spans 17 residues. The CDR3 DNA is TGTGCCAGCAGCCCTGGGCCGGGACTAGCGGGGGAAGAGACCCAGTACTTC. Protein product: CASSPGPGLAGEETQYF.

This clonotype was seen a few times. The V and J genes are TRBV7-2 and TRBJ2-7; no clear D. Per germline, CDR1 SGHTA and CDR2 FQGNSA. Trimming shortened V by 1 base and J by 10 bases, and 8 bases separated the two germline ends. The CDR3 is 11 residues long. CDR3 amino acids: CASSLGENQYF. CDR3 nucleotide sequence: TGTGCCAGCAGCTTAGGGGAAAACCAGTACTTC.

The chain uses TRBV3-1 and TRBJ1-1, with TRBD1 as a possible D gene (5 bases). The length of the CDR3 is 17 residues. V was clipped by 0 bases and J by 2 bases, with 16 bases between them. Per the germline V gene, CDR1 is LGHDT and CDR2 is YNNKEL (reference sequence). CDR3 nucleotides: TGTGCCAGCAGCCAAGATCCTTCAGGGTCCCCTAACACTGAAGCTTTCTTT. This encodes CASSQDPSGSPNTEAFF. Variable domain in full (rest from reference TRBV3-1 and TRBJ1-1): DTAVSQTPKYLVTQMGNDKSIKCEQNLGHDTMYWYKQDSKKFLKIMFSYNNKELIINETVPNRFSPKSPDKAHLNLHINSLELGDSAVYFCASSQDPSGSPNTEAFFGQGTRLTVV.

The chain uses TRBV20-1 and TRBJ2-1; 9 bases agree with TRBD2. The CDR3 loop spans 16 amino acids. V was pared by 3 bases and J by 2 bases, with 8 bases of the junction left unmatched. Germline V gene data show CDR1 as DFQATT and CDR2 as SNEGSKA (reference sequence). Written as DNA, the CDR3 is TGCAGTGCTAGCGGGACTAGCCCCGACACCTACAATGAGCAGTTCTTC. Its translation: CSASGTSPDTYNEQFF.

For this clonotype: A read error may explain this, as a much larger clone is one base away. The chain joins TRBV7-2 to TRBJ2-5; 8 bases line up with TRBD1. The J call is in doubt because the DNA end fits TRBJ2-1 better. The germline gives CDR1 SGHTA, CDR2 FQGNSA. The CDR3 extends over 15 amino acids. As DNA, the CDR3 is TGTGCCAGCAGCCTAGGACAGGGATACCAAGAGACCCAGTTCTTC. It is translated as CASSLGQGYQETQFF.

The rearrangement uses TRBV28 and TRBJ2-5, with 10 bases matching TRBD2. J lost 0 bases, V lost 4 bases, and 5 bases had no gene match. CDR3 length: 16 residues. The germline V gene has CDR1 MDHEN and CDR2 SYDVKM. This CDR3 is CASSSPSGGYQETQYF. CDR3 DNA sequence: TGTGCCAGCAGTTCTCCTAGCGGGGGCTACCAAGAGACCCAGTACTTC.

The chain uses TRBV25-1 and TRBJ2-7, with D possibly matching TRBD2 (5 bases). The germline V gene has CDR1 MGHDK and CDR2 SYGVNS. Trimming took 3 bases from V and 1 from J, leaving 19 bases between them. The CDR3 spans 17 residues. The CDR3, as DNA: TGTGCCAGCAGTGATGCGAGGTCTGAGGGTAGGTCCTACGAGCAGTACTTC. This translates into CASSDARSEGRSYEQYF.

The chain is built from TRBV14 and TRBJ2-1; D is ambiguous. Germline values: CDR1 SGHDN, CDR2 FVKESK. The CDR3 covers 15 residues. V was shortened by 3 bases and J by 5 bases, with 14 bases between the two germline ends. CDR3 sequence reads: CASSHLDQPNNEQFF. CDR3 nucleotide sequence: TGTGCCAGCAGCCATTTGGACCAGCCGAACAATGAGCAGTTCTTC.

At least ten counts were recorded for this clonotype. This chain connects TRBV7-2 to TRBJ2-1; 10 bases line up with TRBD1. The CDR3 has 16 residues. The germline gives CDR1 SGHTA, CDR2 FQGNSA. Trimming removed 5 bases from V and 5 bases from J; junction bases left unmatched: 9. The CDR3 nucleotides are TGTGCCAGCAGCAAATATTCCGGGACAGGGGACAATGAGCAGTTCTTC. Its protein is CASSKYSGTGDNEQFF.